The present TCR beta chain was sequenced within a study of response to subunit inactivated influenza vaccine. The germline gives CDR1 SGHAT, CDR2 FQNNGV. V lost 0 bases and J 0 bases, leaving 12 bases between the germline ends. The CDR3 is 17 residues long. TCRdb itself ran the RT-PCR reads through MiXCR, one entry per CDR3 protein. The sample records about 570,000 distinct CDR3 sequences, about 11% being singletons. The sample also formed part of further work on T cells expressing NK-cell markers. That publication notes: What made the TCR beta cDNA was 5'RACE template switching with UMIs.

This TCR was sampled from a man between 45 and 60 years old who received an inactivated influenza vaccine. Here the sequenced sample was PBMCs from blood, taken on the day of vaccination. The chain joins TRBV11-2 to TRBJ2-1, with D unresolved. The CDR3 is CASSLDGRTSSYNEQFF. CDR3 nucleotide sequence: TGTGCCAGCAGCTTAGATGGCAGGACGAGCTCCTACAATGAGCAGTTCTTC.